This T cell receptor beta chain is from a study of T cell changes during pregnancy in multiple sclerosis. From germline, CDR1 is SGHTA and CDR2 FQGTGA. V was clipped by 3 bases and J by 7 bases; unmatched bases: 7. The CDR3 is made up of 14 amino acids. Method: immunoSEQ multiplex PCR; TCRdb's copy keeps in-frame clones and lacks some. Of about 40,000 clones in the sample, more than 85% are singletons; the top ten hold under 15%. This TCR was sampled from a female donor with multiple sclerosis, enrolled in a pregnancy study. The chain is built from TRBV7-3 and TRBJ1-1; 8 bases agree with TRBD1. The material was CD8+ T cells from peripheral blood mononuclear cells, obtained in the first trimester of pregnancy. CDR3 sequence reads: CASSLTGVKDEAFF. The CDR3 region has the DNA TGTGCCAGCAGCTTGACAGGGGTCAAGGATGAAGCTTTCTTT.